This TCR beta chain originates from a study of blood T cell repertoires in COVID-19. Looking at the study overall: PBMCs, B-cell-depleted T cells, or T cells provided the cDNA or gDNA that made up the material.

Clones were read by immunoSEQ multiplex PCR, and TCRdb kept only the in-frame ones, dropping some. The table shows approximately 3,000 clones, with 75% to 90% occurring only once. This CDR3 contains 16 residues. Looked up from germline, CDR1 is SNHLY and CDR2 is FYNNEI. The germline V and J ends were trimmed by 5 bases and 1 base, with 17 bases remaining between them. Input material: peripheral blood. The receptor's source is a human donor in a cohort sampled during active COVID-19. V usage is TRBV2 and J usage is TRBJ1-1, with D uncertain. CDR3 loop: CASSTHVSGRNTEAFF. In DNA, the CDR3 is TGTGCCAGCAGTACCCATGTGAGCGGCAGGAACACTGAAGCTTTCTTT.